A single sample gave rise to the 10 T cell receptor beta chains below, sequenced in a study of response to subunit inactivated influenza vaccine. TCRdb analysed the RT-PCR reads with MiXCR anew, one entry per CDR3 protein. In the table there are 500,000 or so distinct CDR3 sequences, 15% to 20% of which are singletons. The material was CD4+ T cells sorted from PBMCs, obtained roughly 24 months after vaccination. These receptors were obtained from a man aged 50 to 69 who received an inactivated influenza vaccine.

The V and J genes are TRBV20-1 and TRBJ1-3; D remains unclear. CDR3 length: 13 residues. V lost 3 bases, J lost 2 bases, and 8 bases lay in between. Per germline, CDR1 DFQATT and CDR2 SNEGSKA (reference sequence). This CDR3 is CSASLSPGNTIYF. CDR3 sequence (DNA): TGCAGTGCTAGTTTATCCCCTGGAAACACCATATATTTT.

For this clonotype: A much larger clone differs by one base, so this may be a read error. V gene TRBV10-3 combines with J gene TRBJ2-5; 8 bases map to TRBD1. Germline CDR1 ENHRY, CDR2 SYGVKD. This CDR3 region has 14 residues. CDR3 sequence reads: CALSATGGIETQYF. CDR3 in DNA: TGTGCCCTCAGTGCCACAGGGGGGATTGAGACCCAGTACTTC.

This clonotype was counted only a few times. This chain uses TRBV7-2 with TRBJ2-7; 9 nucleotides line up with TRBD2. The trim removed 2 bases at V and 5 bases at J, leaving 4 bases unmatched. This CDR3 comprises 14 residues. Germline V CDR1 and CDR2: SGHTA, FQGNSA. CDR3 sequence reads: CASSLLAGLNEQYF. The CDR3 nucleotides read TGTGCCAGCAGCTTACTAGCGGGGTTAAACGAGCAGTACTTC.

This clonotype was recorded a few times. The rearrangement uses TRBV12-3 or TRBV12-4 and TRBJ2-7; possible D gene TRBD1, 6 bases. CDR3 length: 18 amino acids. V was shortened by 3 bases and J by 1 base, with 22 bases between the two germline ends. The CDR3 bases are TGTGCCAGCAGTTTCTCCCCCAGGGGAGCAGTCTTTTCCTACGAGCAGTACTTC. Protein sequence: CASSFSPRGAVFSYEQYF.

The chain recombines TRBV6-2 or TRBV6-3 with TRBJ1-1, with a tentative D call TRBD1 (5 bases). This CDR3 has 13 residues. CDR1 and CDR2 from the germline V gene are MNHEY and SVGEGT. The germline V and J ends were trimmed by 4 bases and 1 base, with 7 bases remaining between them. Here the CDR3 DNA reads TGTGCCAGCAGTTGGGGCACGAACACTGAAGCTTTCTTT. It yields the protein CASSWGTNTEAFF.

The chain couples TRBV20-1 to TRBJ2-5; D ambiguous. The CDR3 is made up of 14 amino acids. The germline V gene encodes CDR1 DFQATT and CDR2 SNEGSKA (reference sequence). V lost 3 bases, J lost 1 base, and 12 bases lay in between. The CDR3 DNA is TGCAGTGCTAGCTGGCACCAGACCCAAGAGACCCAGTACTTC. Translation gives CSASWHQTQETQYF.

This clonotype was recorded a few times. The chain joins TRBV5-5 to TRBJ2-5, with D perhaps TRBD1 (6 bases). The germline V gene has CDR1 SGHKS and CDR2 YYEKEE (reference sequence). V was pared by 5 bases and J by 5 bases, with 19 bases between. The CDR3 runs to 15 residues. Here the CDR3 reads CASSDPGQSAETQYF. DNA of the CDR3: TGTGCCAGCAGTGACCCTGGACAGAGCGCGGAGACCCAGTACTTC.

This clonotype was seen more than once but under ten times. This chain connects TRBV20-1 to TRBJ1-2; D possibly corresponds to TRBD1 (5 bases). V was clipped by 2 bases and J by 4 bases, with 20 bases between them. The CDR3 runs 16 residues. The V gene's germline CDR1 is DFQATT and CDR2 SNEGSKA (reference sequence). Here the CDR3 reads CSARSPIGTKRYGYTF. The CDR3 region has the DNA TGCAGTGCTAGAAGTCCTATCGGGACCAAACGCTATGGCTACACCTTC.

Only a few counts were recorded for this clonotype. V usage is TRBV6-1 and J usage is TRBJ2-3, with a tentative D call TRBD1 (5 bases). The CDR3 has 14 residues. The germline gives CDR1 MNHNS, CDR2 SASEGT. The V end was cut by 7 bases, the J end by 0 bases, with 11 bases between. The DNA for the CDR3 is TGTGCCAGCACCCAGGGCAGGAGCACAGATACGCAGTATTTT. This gives the protein CASTQGRSTDTQYF.

This clonotype appeared a few times. The gene calls are TRBV7-7 and TRBJ2-1; D is uncertain. V lost 2 bases to trimming and J lost 8 bases, with 16 bases between them. The germline V gene has CDR1 SSHAT and CDR2 FNYEAQ (reference sequence). This CDR3 comprises 15 residues. The CDR3 bases are TGTGCCAGCAGCTTATCCCCCCTTTCTCTTGATGAGCAGTTCTTC. Its protein product is CASSLSPLSLDEQFF.